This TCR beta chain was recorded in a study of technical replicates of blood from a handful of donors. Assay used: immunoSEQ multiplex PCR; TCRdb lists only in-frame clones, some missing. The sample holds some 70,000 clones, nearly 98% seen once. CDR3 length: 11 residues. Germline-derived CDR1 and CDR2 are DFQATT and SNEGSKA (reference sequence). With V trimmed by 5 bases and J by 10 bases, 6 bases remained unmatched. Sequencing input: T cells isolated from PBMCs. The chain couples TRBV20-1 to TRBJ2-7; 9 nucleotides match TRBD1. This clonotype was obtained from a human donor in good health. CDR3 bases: TGCAGTGCTGGGACAGGGAAGGTCCAGTACTTC. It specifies CSAGTGKVQYF.